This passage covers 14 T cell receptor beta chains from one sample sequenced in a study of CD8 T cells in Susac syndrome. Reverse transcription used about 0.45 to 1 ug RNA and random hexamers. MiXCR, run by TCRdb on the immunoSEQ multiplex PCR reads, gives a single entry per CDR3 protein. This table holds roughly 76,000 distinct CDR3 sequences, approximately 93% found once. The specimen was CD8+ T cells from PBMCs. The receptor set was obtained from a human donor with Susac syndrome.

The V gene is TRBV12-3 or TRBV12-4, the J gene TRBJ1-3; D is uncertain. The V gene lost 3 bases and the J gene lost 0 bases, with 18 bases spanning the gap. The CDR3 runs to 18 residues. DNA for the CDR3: TGTGCCAGCAGTTTGGAGGACGGGGAGACCCTCTCTGGAAACACCATATATTTT. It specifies CASSLEDGETLSGNTIYF.

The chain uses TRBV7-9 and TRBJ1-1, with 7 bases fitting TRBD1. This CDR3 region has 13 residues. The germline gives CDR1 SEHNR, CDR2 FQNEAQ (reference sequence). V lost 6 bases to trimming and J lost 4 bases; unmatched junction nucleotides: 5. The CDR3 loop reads CASRKSGGTEAFF. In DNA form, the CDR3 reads TGTGCCAGCAGAAAATCAGGGGGCACTGAAGCTTTCTTT.

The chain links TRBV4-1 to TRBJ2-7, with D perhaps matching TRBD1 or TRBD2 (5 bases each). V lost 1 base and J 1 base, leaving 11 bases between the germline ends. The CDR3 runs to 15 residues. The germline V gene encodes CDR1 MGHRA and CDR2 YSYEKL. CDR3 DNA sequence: TGCGCCAGCAGCCAAGGAGCAGGGAGATCCTACGAGCAGTACTTC. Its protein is CASSQGAGRSYEQYF.

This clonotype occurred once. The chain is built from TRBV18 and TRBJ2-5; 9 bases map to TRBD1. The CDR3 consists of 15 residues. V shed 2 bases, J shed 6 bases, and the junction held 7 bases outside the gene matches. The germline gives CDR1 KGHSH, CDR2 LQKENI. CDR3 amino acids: CASSPSGTGLKTQYF. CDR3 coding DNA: TGTGCCAGCTCACCATCCGGGACAGGGTTAAAGACCCAGTACTTC.

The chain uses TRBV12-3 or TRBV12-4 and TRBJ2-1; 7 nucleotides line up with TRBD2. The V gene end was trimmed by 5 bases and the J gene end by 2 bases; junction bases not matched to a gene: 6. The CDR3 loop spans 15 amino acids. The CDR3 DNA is TGTGCCAGCAGTCCGGTAGCGGGTACCTACAATGAGCAGTTCTTC. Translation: CASSPVAGTYNEQFF.

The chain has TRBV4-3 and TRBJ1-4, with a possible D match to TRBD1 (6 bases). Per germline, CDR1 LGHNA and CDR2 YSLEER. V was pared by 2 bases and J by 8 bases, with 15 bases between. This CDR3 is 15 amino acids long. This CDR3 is CASSQYPDSGEKLFF. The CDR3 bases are TGCGCCAGCAGCCAATACCCGGACAGCGGAGAAAAACTGTTTTTT.

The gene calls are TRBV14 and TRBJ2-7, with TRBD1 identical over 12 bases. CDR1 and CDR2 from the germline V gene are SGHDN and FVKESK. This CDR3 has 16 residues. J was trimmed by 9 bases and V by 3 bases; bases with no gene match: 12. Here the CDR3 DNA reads TGTGCCAGCAGCCACGCCAAGGGACAGGGGGCCCCCGGGCAGTACTTC. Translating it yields CASSHAKGQGAPGQYF.

CDR3: CSALERGSSYEQYF. The CDR3 bases are TGCAGTGCTCTGGAGCGGGGGAGCTCCTACGAGCAGTACTTC. V and J are TRBV20-1 and TRBJ2-7; 8 nucleotides align to TRBD2. Per germline, CDR1 DFQATT and CDR2 SNEGSKA (reference sequence). This CDR3 spans 14 amino acids. V lost 5 bases, J lost 0 bases, and 6 bases stayed unmatched.

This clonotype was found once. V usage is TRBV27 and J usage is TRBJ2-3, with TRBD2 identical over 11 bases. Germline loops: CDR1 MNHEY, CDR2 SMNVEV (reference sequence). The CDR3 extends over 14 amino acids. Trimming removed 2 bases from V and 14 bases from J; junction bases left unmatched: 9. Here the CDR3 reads CASSLKGLAVPGYF. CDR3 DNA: TGTGCCAGCAGTTTAAAGGGACTAGCGGTCCCGGGGTATTTT.

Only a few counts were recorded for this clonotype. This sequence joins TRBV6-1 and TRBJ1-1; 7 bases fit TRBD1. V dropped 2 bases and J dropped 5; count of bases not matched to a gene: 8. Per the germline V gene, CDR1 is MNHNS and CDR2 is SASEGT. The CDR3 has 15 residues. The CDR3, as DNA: TGTGCCAGCAGTGAACAACAGGGGCTCGGTACTGAAGCTTTCTTT. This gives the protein CASSEQQGLGTEAFF.

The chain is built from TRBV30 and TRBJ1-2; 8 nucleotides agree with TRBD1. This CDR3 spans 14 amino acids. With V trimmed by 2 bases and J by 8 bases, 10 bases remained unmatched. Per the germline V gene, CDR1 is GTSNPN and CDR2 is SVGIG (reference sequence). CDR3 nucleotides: TGTGCCTGGAGTATCTCTCCAGGGGGCAAGGGCTACACCTTC. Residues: CAWSISPGGKGYTF.

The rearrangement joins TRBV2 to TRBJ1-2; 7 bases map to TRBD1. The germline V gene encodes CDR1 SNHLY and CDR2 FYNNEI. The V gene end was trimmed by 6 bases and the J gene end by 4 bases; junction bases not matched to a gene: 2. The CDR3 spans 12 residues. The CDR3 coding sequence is TGTGCCAGCAGAGGACAGGTCTATGGCTACACCTTC. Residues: CASRGQVYGYTF.

CDR3 DNA sequence: TGCAGCGCTTTGACCGATAGACTAGCGGGTTCATACGAGCAGTACTTC. Protein sequence: CSALTDRLAGSYEQYF. This chain links TRBV29-1 with TRBJ2-7, with TRBD2 identical over 10 bases. Losses at the gene ends were 7 bases for V and 4 bases for J; bases not matched to a gene: 16. Per germline, CDR1 SQVTM and CDR2 ANQGSEA. The CDR3 is 16 amino acids.

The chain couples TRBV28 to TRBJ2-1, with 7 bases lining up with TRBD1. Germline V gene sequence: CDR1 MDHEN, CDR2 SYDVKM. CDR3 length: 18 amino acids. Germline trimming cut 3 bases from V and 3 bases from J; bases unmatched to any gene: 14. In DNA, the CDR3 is TGTGCCAGCAGTTTCTACCCTCCGACAGGGTCAATCTACAATGAGCAGTTCTTC. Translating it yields CASSFYPPTGSIYNEQFF.